This T cell receptor beta chain derives from a study of T cell clones after liver transplantation. About the study: TCRbeta sequencing after a pre-transplant mixed lymphocyte reaction identified graft-donor-reactive clones, later tracked in post-transplant blood. Blood was drawn pre-transplant, before withdrawal, and after full or failed withdrawal. Findings and limits, study-wide: In two subjects, few donor cells limited the measurable donor-reactive repertoire.

This clone has only a few counts. Its specificity is not known. Generated by immunoSEQ multiplex PCR, the TCRdb table keeps only in-frame clones and is missing some. The data hold over 55,000 clones, with around 70% observed a single time. Germline V CDR1 and CDR2: MNHNY, SVGAGI (reference sequence). The CDR3 loop spans 13 amino acids. Trimming pared 7 bases from V and 5 bases from J, leaving 9 bases between. This rearrangement joins TRBV6-6 to TRBJ1-6, with a weak D call TRBD1 (5 bases). This receptor was obtained from a human patient who received a liver transplant. Part of the T cells may come from the graft donor. Here the sequenced sample was CD4+ T cells from blood, taken at the approximately 16-month timepoint. CDR3 in amino acids: CASKSTDNSPLHF. DNA of the CDR3: TGTGCCAGCAAGTCGACAGATAATTCACCCCTCCACTTT.